Below are 23 T cell receptor beta chains sequenced from a single sample in a study of beta chain features in type 1 diabetes. Since all of the isolated RNA was reverse transcribed, expressed TCRB transcripts were what got sequenced. Some clones are missing from TCRdb's copy, which holds only in-frame ones; the method was immunoSEQ multiplex PCR. Altogether roughly 150,000 clones are present, over 8.5% being singletons, with the ten largest covering about 2.1%. Sequenced input: central memory CD4+ T cells from blood. These receptors all come from a man younger than 35 in good health.

The V gene is TRBV9, the J gene TRBJ2-5; 9 bases are shared with TRBD2. The V gene end was trimmed by 0 bases and the J gene end by 4 bases; junction bases not matched to a gene: 4. Germline lookup yields CDR1 SGDLS and CDR2 YYNGEE. The CDR3 loop spans 15 amino acids. The DNA for the CDR3 is TGTGCCAGCAGCGTAGGAGGCGGGGGGGCAGAGACCCAGTACTTC. This codes for CASSVGGGGAETQYF.

The rearrangement joins TRBV28 to TRBJ2-1, with 7 bases identical to TRBD1. V dropped 7 bases and J dropped 7; count of bases not matched to a gene: 10. CDR1 MDHEN and CDR2 SYDVKM come from the germline V gene. The CDR3 sequence is 14 residues long. CDR3: CASNEQGIMNEQFF. In DNA, the CDR3 is TGTGCCAGCAACGAACAGGGGATCATGAATGAGCAGTTCTTC. Variable domain in full (rest from reference TRBV28 and TRBJ2-1): DVKVTQSSRYLVKRTGEKVFLECVQDMDHENMFWYRQDPGLGLRLIYFSYDVKMKEKGDIPEGYSVSREKKERFSLILESASTNQTSMYLCASNEQGIMNEQFFGPGTRLTVL.

This clone turned up a few times. The V and J genes are TRBV25-1 and TRBJ1-1, with D unresolved. V lost 3 bases and J lost 1, with 12 bases in between. This CDR3 has 15 amino acids. Germline V gene lookup returns CDR1 MGHDK and CDR2 SYGVNS. In nucleotides, the CDR3 is TGTGCCAGCAGTGACCCCGGTTTTCCGAACACTGAAGCTTTCTTT. This encodes CASSDPGFPNTEAFF.

This clone has ten or more counts. The chain joins TRBV7-2 to TRBJ2-1, with a tentative D call TRBD2 (7 bases). CDR1 SGHTA and CDR2 FQGNSA come from the germline V gene. CDR3 length: 16 amino acids. V lost 5 bases and J lost 8, with 22 bases in between. The CDR3 region has the DNA TGTGCCAGCAGCCCGAAGGGAGGGGGAGGGTCTTATGAGCAGTTCTTC. Translating it yields CASSPKGGGGSYEQFF.

The sample holds a few counts of this clone. The CDR3 loop is CASSYTGIQNIQYF. The CDR3 bases are TGTGCCAGCAGTTACACCGGGATCCAAAACATTCAGTACTTC. V gene TRBV6-6 combines with J gene TRBJ2-4, with a tentative D call TRBD2 (5 bases). Per germline, CDR1 MNHNY and CDR2 SVGAGI (reference sequence). With 2 bases removed from V and 5 bases from J, the gap between germline ends came to 10 bases. The CDR3 is 14 residues long.

The chain combines TRBV5-1 with TRBJ2-1; D is unresolved. V was pared by 0 bases and J by 5 bases, with 6 bases between. Germline V lookup: CDR1 SGHRS, CDR2 YFSETQ. This CDR3 has 13 amino acids. In DNA, the CDR3 is TGCGCCAGCAGCTTGGTAGGGAACAATGAGCAGTTCTTC. It codes for CASSLVGNNEQFF.

In its sample, this clone was seen a few times. This rearrangement joins TRBV9 to TRBJ2-3; perhaps TRBD1 as D (6 bases). The ends were cut back, 0 bases at V and 5 bases at J, with 19 bases in the middle. Germline lookup yields CDR1 SGDLS and CDR2 YYNGEE. The CDR3 is 17 residues long. The CDR3 reads CASSVDGRGRDVDTQYF. CDR3 nucleotides: TGTGCCAGCAGCGTAGATGGCAGGGGACGCGACGTAGATACGCAGTATTTT.

V gene TRBV5-1 combines with J gene TRBJ2-1, with TRBD2 matching over 9 bases. The germline CDR1 and CDR2 sequences are SGHRS and YFSETQ. CDR3 size: 15 residues. The V and J ends lost 4 bases and 6 bases, in that order; junction bases with no gene match: 8. The CDR3 coding sequence is TGCGCCAGCAGCCACAAGCGGGGGGAGTTCAATGAGCAGTTCTTC. Amino acid sequence: CASSHKRGEFNEQFF.

This clone was counted a few times. Here the CDR3 reads CASSPRAGVTFTDTQYF. CDR3 in DNA: TGTGCCAGCAGCCCCCGCGCAGGGGTCACATTTACAGATACGCAGTATTTT. The rearrangement links TRBV11-1 to TRBJ2-3; weak D call: TRBD1 (6 bases). The CDR3 has 17 residues. The germline V and J ends were trimmed by 5 bases and 3 bases, with 21 bases remaining between them. Germline V CDR1 and CDR2: SGHAT, FQDESV (reference sequence).

The chain links TRBV19 to TRBJ2-7, with TRBD1 matching over 10 bases. The CDR3 covers 15 residues. V lost 6 bases, J lost 4 bases, and 9 bases stayed unmatched. Germline CDR1 and CDR2: LNHDA and SQIVND (reference sequence). The CDR3 region is CASSLPGQGRYEQYF. For the CDR3, the DNA is TGTGCCAGTAGCCTACCGGGACAGGGGCGATACGAGCAGTACTTC. Complete variable domain (other parts from reference TRBV19 and TRBJ2-7): DGGITQSPKYLFRKEGQNVTLSCEQNLNHDAMYWYRQDPGQGLRLIYYSQIVNDFQKGDIAEGYSVSREKKESFPLTVTSAQKNPTAFYLCASSLPGQGRYEQYFGPGTRLTVT.

V gene TRBV7-9 combines with J gene TRBJ1-1; 9 positions match TRBD1. CDR1 is SEHNR and CDR2 is FQNEAQ in the germline V gene (reference sequence). J lost 1 base, V lost 5 bases, and 11 bases had no gene match. The CDR3 contains 17 residues. The CDR3 region has the DNA TGTGCCAGCAGCGCGGCCGACAGGGGGAGATCGAACACTGAAGCTTTCTTT. It translates to CASSAADRGRSNTEAFF.

Only a few counts were recorded for this clone. V is TRBV9 and J is TRBJ2-1; 10 bases match TRBD2. After removal of 4 bases from V and 10 bases from J, the junction contained 11 bases not matched to a gene. The CDR3 is 15 amino acids. Looked up from germline, CDR1 is SGDLS and CDR2 is YYNGEE. The CDR3 region is CASSLAGERSREQFF. CDR3 bases: TGTGCCAGCAGCCTAGCGGGAGAGCGATCCCGGGAGCAGTTCTTC.

This clone was seen only a few times. The rearrangement joins TRBV7-2 to TRBJ2-5; a weak D match, TRBD2 (5 bases). There are 11 residues in the CDR3. The germline gives CDR1 SGHTA, CDR2 FQGNSA. The germline V and J ends were trimmed by 7 bases and 5 bases, with 8 bases remaining between them. The CDR3 here is CASTTGETQYF. The DNA of the CDR3 is TGTGCCAGCACCACGGGGGAGACCCAGTACTTC.

The chain joins TRBV28 to TRBJ2-3; tentative D call: TRBD1 (6 bases). Germline V CDR1 and CDR2: MDHEN, SYDVKM. The CDR3 loop spans 13 amino acids. Between the trimmed V and J ends, which lost 7 bases and 5 bases, there was a span of 13 bases. CDR3 nucleotides: TGTGCCAGCACCGTGACAGGACGAGATACGCAGTATTTT. Amino acids: CASTVTGRDTQYF.

The chain uses TRBV28 and TRBJ2-5; weak D call: TRBD2 (6 bases). Germline lookup yields CDR1 MDHEN and CDR2 SYDVKM. Between the trimmed V and J ends, which lost 11 bases and 11 bases, there was a span of 12 bases. This CDR3 spans 9 amino acids. CDR3 coding DNA: TGTGCCGTTCCGGGAGAGCAGTACTTC. Translation: CAVPGEQYF. The full variable domain, completed using reference TRBV28 and TRBJ2-5, is DVKVTQSSRYLVKRTGEKVFLECVQDMDHENMFWYRQDPGLGLRLIYFSYDVKMKEKGDIPEGYSVSREKKERFSLILESASTNQTSMYLCAVPGEQYFGPGTRLLVL.

This clone has a handful of counts. The V call is TRBV2, the J call TRBJ2-1; 10 positions agree with TRBD2. The CDR3 loop spans 15 amino acids. Germline CDR1 and CDR2: SNHLY and FYNNEI. Losses at the gene ends were 7 bases for V and 8 bases for J; bases not matched to a gene: 11. CDR3 sequence: CASILGPSGSDEQFF. In DNA, the CDR3 is TGTGCCAGCATCCTGGGGCCTAGCGGGAGCGATGAGCAGTTCTTC.

This clone was counted only a few times. The chain carries TRBV10-3 and TRBJ2-5; D unresolved. The CDR3 totals 12 residues. V was trimmed by 9 bases and J by 2 bases, leaving 10 bases between them. Germline V gene sequence: CDR1 ENHRY, CDR2 SYGVKD. The CDR3, as DNA: TGTGCCATAGGGTCCTCACAAGAGACCCAGTACTTC. This encodes CAIGSSQETQYF.

The gene calls are TRBV28 and TRBJ2-7; unclear D gene. The CDR3 has 15 residues. The germline V gene encodes CDR1 MDHEN and CDR2 SYDVKM. Trimming took off 6 bases at V and 3 bases at J, with 18 bases between the two ends. The CDR3 spells CASSYAQARGYEQYF. The CDR3 nucleotides are TGTGCCAGCAGCTACGCGCAGGCAAGAGGCTACGAGCAGTACTTC.

The DNA for the CDR3 is TGTGCCACCAGCAGAGACCCACAGGGAACCTCCTACGAGCAGTACTTC. Translating it yields CATSRDPQGTSYEQYF. This sequence joins TRBV15 and TRBJ2-7, with D perhaps matching TRBD1 (6 bases). CDR3 size: 16 residues. Germline values: CDR1 LNHNV, CDR2 YYDKDF (reference sequence). The V end lost 0 bases, the J end lost 0 bases, and 12 bases lay between the germline ends.

This chain's CDR3 is CASSTGTSTDTQYF. The CDR3 DNA is TGCGCCAGCAGCACTGGGACTAGCACAGATACGCAGTATTTT. This chain uses TRBV5-1 with TRBJ2-3, with a tentative D call TRBD2 (6 bases). V was shortened by 4 bases and J by 0 bases, with 9 bases between the two germline ends. CDR3 length: 14 amino acids. Germline V lookup: CDR1 SGHRS, CDR2 YFSETQ. Full variable domain (outside the CDR3, taken from reference TRBV5-1 and TRBJ2-3): KAGVTQTPRYLIKTRGQQVTLSCSPISGHRSVSWYQQTPGQGLQFLFEYFSETQRNKGNFPGRFSGRQFSNSRSEMNVSTLELGDSALYLCASSTGTSTDTQYFGPGTRLTVL.

This clone was seen a few times. The V call is TRBV7-2, the J call TRBJ2-7; TRBD2 agrees at 9 bases. V gave up 0 bases and J gave up 6 bases; unmatched junction bases: 6. The CDR3 runs to 15 residues. Germline CDR1 reads SGHTA; CDR2 reads FQGNSA. CDR3 sequence reads: CASSLAGTSLLEQYF. DNA for the CDR3: TGTGCCAGCAGCTTAGCGGGGACTAGCCTCCTCGAGCAGTACTTC.

The rearrangement uses TRBV11-3 and TRBJ2-1; D unresolved. The length of the CDR3 is 14 residues. Trimming took 5 bases from V and 4 from J, leaving 12 bases between them. From germline, CDR1 is SGHNT and CDR2 YENEEA. The CDR3 spells CASSPTDYYNEQFF. CDR3 in DNA: TGTGCCAGCAGCCCCACGGATTATTACAATGAGCAGTTCTTC.

This clone appeared a few times. The chain couples TRBV28 to TRBJ2-5; D not resolved. The CDR3 length is 12 residues. Germline-derived CDR1 and CDR2 are MDHEN and SYDVKM. Trimming cost V 4 bases and J 2 bases, with 5 bases left between them. The CDR3 loop reads CASSSTQETQYF. The CDR3, as DNA: TGTGCCAGCAGTTCCACACAAGAGACCCAGTACTTC.